A single T cell receptor beta chain is shown here with its context. This entry is derived from a study of cytotoxic CD8 clonotypes in ibrutinib-treated CLL. Study details: Overall, around 25 responses were partial and 2 complete; following median approximately 73 months, 14 patients stayed remitted and about twelve progressed.

TCRdb's copy holds only in-frame clones and misses some; the assay was immunoSEQ multiplex PCR. Here the sample spans 250,000 to 350,000 clones, 76% being singletons. V lost 5 bases and J lost 6, with 20 bases in between. The length of the CDR3 is 15 residues. Germline CDR1 and CDR2: MNHEY and SVGAGI. This chain links TRBV6-5 with TRBJ2-7; a possible D gene is TRBD1 (6 bases). Sequencing used PBMCs, obtained at disease progression, from a patient treated with ibrutinib. This TCR was sampled from a human donor with chronic lymphocytic leukemia. The CDR3 nucleotides are TGTGCCAGCAGTGTACAGGGTCTGGACCCCGTCGAGCAGTACTTC. It is translated as CASSVQGLDPVEQYF.